The rows below give T cell receptor beta chains drawn from one sample of a study of metastatic and nonmetastatic thyroid tumors. With MiXCR, TCRdb called clones anew from the PCR reads. The data contain approximately 30,000 clones, around 16% of them singletons. Material: blood. The receptors originated from a female donor with papillary thyroid cancer or a benign thyroid nodule (not recorded which). Some clones in this sample may be carry-over from other donors' samples. Each CDR3 is given with its conserved first and last residue. Each record gives: J gene, clone size, V gene, D gene, CDR3 DNA, CDR3 protein. The D gene is left open where the match is weak. Clone size is not always given. Where it is, it says once, few, many or a class for expanded clones.

J gene: TRBJ1-4
clone size: many
V gene: TRBV4-1
D gene: TRBD1
CDR3 DNA: TGCGCCAGCAGCCCCGGGACAGGGGGTGAAAAACTGTTTTTT
CDR3 protein: CASSPGTGGEKLFF

J gene: TRBJ1-2
clone size: medium-sized
V gene: TRBV10-3
D gene: NA
CDR3 DNA: TGTGCCATCAGTGAGGGAGGACAGATAAGGTCGGGAGGCTACACCTTC
CDR3 protein: CAISEGGQIRSGGYTF

J gene: TRBJ1-2
clone size: medium-sized
V gene: TRBV6-1
D gene: TRBD1
CDR3 DNA: TGTGCCAGCAGTGTTTGGACAGGGGGCGGGAAAGGCTACACCTTC
CDR3 protein: CASSVWTGGGKGYTF

J gene: TRBJ1-4
clone size: many
V gene: TRBV12-3/TRBV12-4
D gene: NA
CDR3 DNA: TGTGCCAGCAGTTTAGGGGATAAACTGTTTTTT
CDR3 protein: CASSLGDKLFF

J gene: TRBJ2-2
clone size: NA
V gene: TRBV5-1
D gene: NA
CDR3 DNA: TGCGCCAGCAGCTTGGGCAGACCGAACACCGGGGAGCTGTTTTTT
CDR3 protein: CASSLGRPNTGELFF

J gene: TRBJ2-2
clone size: many
V gene: TRBV7-3
D gene: NA
CDR3 DNA: TGTGCCAGCAGCTTGGCAGGGACCGGGGAGCTGTTTTTT
CDR3 protein: CASSLAGTGELFF

J gene: TRBJ1-4
clone size: many
V gene: TRBV5-1
D gene: NA
CDR3 DNA: TGCGCCAGCAGTCGCAAAGAGGGCCCGGAGATGGAAAAACTGTTTTTT
CDR3 protein: CASSRKEGPEMEKLFF

J gene: TRBJ1-1
clone size: NA
V gene: TRBV20-1
D gene: NA
CDR3 DNA: TGCAGTGCTAGGATGCCTGTCAACACTGAAGCTTTCTTT
CDR3 protein: CSARMPVNTEAFF

J gene: TRBJ2-7
clone size: medium-sized
V gene: TRBV2
D gene: NA
CDR3 DNA: TGTGCCAGCAGTGAATATCACTACGAGCAGTACTTC
CDR3 protein: CASSEYHYEQYF

J gene: TRBJ1-2
clone size: many
V gene: TRBV20-1
D gene: NA
CDR3 DNA: TGCAGTGCTAGAGATCTAAGGGGGGGAAACTATGGCTACACCTTC
CDR3 protein: CSARDLRGGNYGYTF

J gene: TRBJ2-3
clone size: many
V gene: TRBV15
D gene: NA
CDR3 DNA: TGTGCCACCAGCAGAGACAGAGCGGATACGCAGTATTTT
CDR3 protein: CATSRDRADTQYF

J gene: TRBJ2-7
clone size: many
V gene: TRBV2
D gene: NA
CDR3 DNA: TGTGCCAGCAGGGTACAGGGTGCCTACGAGCAGTACTTC
CDR3 protein: CASRVQGAYEQYF

J gene: TRBJ2-5
clone size: many
V gene: TRBV7-6
D gene: NA
CDR3 DNA: TGTGCCAGCAGCCGAGAATCTAGCGAGCGAGAGACCCAGTACTTC
CDR3 protein: CASSRESSERETQYF